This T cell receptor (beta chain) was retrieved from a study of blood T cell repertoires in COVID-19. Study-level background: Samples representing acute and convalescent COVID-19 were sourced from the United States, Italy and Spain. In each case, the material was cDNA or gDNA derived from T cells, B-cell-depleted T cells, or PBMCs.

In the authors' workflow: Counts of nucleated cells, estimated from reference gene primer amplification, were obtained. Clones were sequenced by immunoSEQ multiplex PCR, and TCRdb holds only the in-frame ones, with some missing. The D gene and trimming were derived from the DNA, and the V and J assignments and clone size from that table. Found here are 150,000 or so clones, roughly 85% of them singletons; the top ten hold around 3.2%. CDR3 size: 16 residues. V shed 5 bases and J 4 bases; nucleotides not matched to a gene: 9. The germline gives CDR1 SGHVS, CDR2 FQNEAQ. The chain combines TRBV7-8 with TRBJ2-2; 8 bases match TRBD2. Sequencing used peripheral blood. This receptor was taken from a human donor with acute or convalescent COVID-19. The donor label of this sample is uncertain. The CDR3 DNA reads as TGTGCCAGCAGCCGGAATAGCGGGGCCCCCACCGGGGAGCTGTTTTTT. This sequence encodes CASSRNSGAPTGELFF.